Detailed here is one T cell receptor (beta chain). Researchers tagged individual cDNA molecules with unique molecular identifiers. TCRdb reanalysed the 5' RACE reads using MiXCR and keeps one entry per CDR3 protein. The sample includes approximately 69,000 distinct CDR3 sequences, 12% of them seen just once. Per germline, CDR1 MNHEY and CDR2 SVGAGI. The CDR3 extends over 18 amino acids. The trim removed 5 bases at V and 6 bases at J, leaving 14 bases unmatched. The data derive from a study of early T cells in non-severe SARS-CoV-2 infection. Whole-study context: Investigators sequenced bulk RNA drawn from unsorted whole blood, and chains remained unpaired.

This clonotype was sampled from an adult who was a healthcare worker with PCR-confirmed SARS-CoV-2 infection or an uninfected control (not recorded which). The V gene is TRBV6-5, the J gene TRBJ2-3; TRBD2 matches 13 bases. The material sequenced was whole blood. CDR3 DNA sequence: TGTGCCAGCAGTCCACTAGCGGGGGGGCCTATGAGACCGGATACGCAGTATTTT. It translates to CASSPLAGGPMRPDTQYF.